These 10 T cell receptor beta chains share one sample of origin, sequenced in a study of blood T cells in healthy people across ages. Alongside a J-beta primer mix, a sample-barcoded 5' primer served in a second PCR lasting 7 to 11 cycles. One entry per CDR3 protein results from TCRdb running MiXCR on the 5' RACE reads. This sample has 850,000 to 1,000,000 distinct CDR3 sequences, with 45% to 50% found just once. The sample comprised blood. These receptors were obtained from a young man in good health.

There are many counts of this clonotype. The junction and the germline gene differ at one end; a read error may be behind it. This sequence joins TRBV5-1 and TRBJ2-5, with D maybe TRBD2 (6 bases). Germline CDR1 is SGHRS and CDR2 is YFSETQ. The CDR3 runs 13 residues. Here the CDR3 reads CASSLGLQETQYF. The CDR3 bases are TGTGCCAGCTCACTGGGACTCCAGGAGACCCAGTACTTC.

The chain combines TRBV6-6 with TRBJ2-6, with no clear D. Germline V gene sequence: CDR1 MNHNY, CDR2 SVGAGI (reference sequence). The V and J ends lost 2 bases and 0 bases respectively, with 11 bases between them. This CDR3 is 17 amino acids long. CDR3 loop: CASSYRSFSSGANVLTF. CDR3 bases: TGTGCCAGCAGTTACCGGAGTTTCTCCTCTGGGGCCAACGTCCTGACTTTC.

The CDR3 bases are TGTGCCAGCAACCCCCTAAGGCAGCCCCAGCATTTT. Protein product: CASNPLRQPQHF. The rearrangement joins TRBV28 to TRBJ1-5; D not resolved. This CDR3 spans 12 amino acids. Looked up from germline, CDR1 is MDHEN and CDR2 is SYDVKM. The V and J ends lost 7 bases and 7 bases respectively, with 11 bases between them.

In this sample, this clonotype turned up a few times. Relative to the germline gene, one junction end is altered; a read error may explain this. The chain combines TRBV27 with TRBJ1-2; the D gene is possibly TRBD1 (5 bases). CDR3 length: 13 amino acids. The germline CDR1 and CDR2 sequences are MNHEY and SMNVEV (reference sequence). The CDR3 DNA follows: TGTGTCAGCAGGCTGACCCCCAGGGATGGCTACACCTTC. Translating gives CVSRLTPRDGYTF.

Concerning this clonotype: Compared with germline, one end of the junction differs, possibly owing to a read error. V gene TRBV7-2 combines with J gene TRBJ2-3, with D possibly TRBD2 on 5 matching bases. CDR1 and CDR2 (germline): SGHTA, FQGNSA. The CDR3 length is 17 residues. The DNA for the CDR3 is TGTGTCAGCAGCTACCACCCAGCGGACCTTAGCACAGATACGCAGTATTTT. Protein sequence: CVSSYHPADLSTDTQYF.

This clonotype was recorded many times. The CDR3 nucleotides are TGTGCCAGCAGCGTAGGCCCCGGCGGGGGGGAAGAGACCCAGTACTTC. As protein: CASSVGPGGGEETQYF. The rearrangement joins TRBV9 to TRBJ2-5; 9 bases are shared with TRBD2. With V trimmed by 0 bases and J by 3 bases, 6 bases remained unmatched. The CDR3 consists of 16 residues. Germline CDR1 is SGDLS and CDR2 is YYNGEE.

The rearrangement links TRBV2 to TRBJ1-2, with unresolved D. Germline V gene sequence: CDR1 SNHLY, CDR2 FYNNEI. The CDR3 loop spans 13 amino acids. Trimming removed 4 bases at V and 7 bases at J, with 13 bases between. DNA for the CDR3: TGTGCCAGCAGTGGGCGGGGAACGAGTGGCTACACCTTC. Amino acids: CASSGRGTSGYTF.

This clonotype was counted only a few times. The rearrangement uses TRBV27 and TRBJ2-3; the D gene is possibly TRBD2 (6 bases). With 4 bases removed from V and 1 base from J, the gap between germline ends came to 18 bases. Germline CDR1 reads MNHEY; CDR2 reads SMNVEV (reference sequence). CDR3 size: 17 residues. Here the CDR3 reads CASSSQPRDWGTDTQYF. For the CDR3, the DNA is TGTGCCAGCAGTTCTCAACCTCGGGACTGGGGCACAGATACGCAGTATTTT.

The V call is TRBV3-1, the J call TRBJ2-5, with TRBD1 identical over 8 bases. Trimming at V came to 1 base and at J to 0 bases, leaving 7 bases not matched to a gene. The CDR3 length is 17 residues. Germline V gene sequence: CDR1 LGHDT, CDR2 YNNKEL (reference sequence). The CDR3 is CASSQGQGPPYQETQYF. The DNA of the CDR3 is TGTGCCAGCAGCCAAGGACAGGGGCCCCCCTACCAAGAGACCCAGTACTTC.

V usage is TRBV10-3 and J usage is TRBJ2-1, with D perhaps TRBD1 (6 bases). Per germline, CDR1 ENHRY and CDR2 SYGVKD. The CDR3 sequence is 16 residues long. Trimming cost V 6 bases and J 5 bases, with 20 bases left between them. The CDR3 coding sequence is TGTGCCATCAGGGGAACAGGGTTTGGGGAAGACAATGAGCAGTTCTTC. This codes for CAIRGTGFGEDNEQFF.